This T cell receptor beta chain is drawn from a study of cytomegalovirus exposure and HLA in healthy donors. The study's findings and limits: The majority of CMV-associated TCR beta chains were reported as apparently HLA-restricted in a later analysis.

Germline loops: CDR1 GTSNPN, CDR2 SVGIG (reference sequence). This CDR3 has 11 residues. With 60 Vbeta and 13 Jbeta primers, the PCR was carried out. Produced via immunoSEQ multiplex PCR; TCRdb's table is partial and in-frame only. The sample lists some 120,000 clones, approximately 80% occurring once. As regards this clone: Its matching antigen is unknown.

The chain combines TRBV30 with TRBJ2-7, with a tentative D call TRBD1 (6 bases). The TCR sequence derives from a middle-aged man in good health and CMV-seronegative. The sample was PBMCs. CDR3 amino acids: CANGQSYEQYF. The CDR3 DNA reads TGTGCAAACGGACAGTCCTACGAGCAGTACTTC.